The sequence of this TCR beta chain was determined in a study of blood T cell repertoires in COVID-19. Study at large: Samples of COVID-19 (acute and convalescent) were obtained from the United States, Italy and Spain. The cDNA or gDNA used as material had been derived from T cells, B-cell-depleted T cells, or PBMCs.

TCRdb's table, derived via immunoSEQ multiplex PCR, lists solely in-frame clones and lacks some. The sample includes about 480,000 clones, roughly 90% of them seen just once. Grouping used clinical history reported by participants in a survey and questionnaire. Sequencing used PBMCs or T cells enriched from blood (not recorded which). This receptor was identified in a woman aged 40-49 years who had recovered from COVID-19.

CDR3 in amino acids: CASSSARGTEAFF. CDR3 DNA: TGTGCCAGCAGTTCTGCAAGAGGGACTGAAGCTTTCTTT. V is TRBV12-3 or TRBV12-4 and J is TRBJ1-1; D not resolved. V was pared by 4 bases and J by 5 bases, with 11 bases between. The CDR3 consists of 13 residues.